A selection of T cell receptor beta chains follows, all from one sample in a study of blood T cell repertoires in COVID-19. Data came from immunoSEQ multiplex PCR; TCRdb stores just in-frame clones and leaves some out. The table shows approximately 50,000 clones, with roughly 87% occurring only once. The specimen was peripheral blood. The receptors shown here come from a man aged 45-65 years with active COVID-19. Both conserved end residues are part of each CDR3. D genes are given only for firm matches. Size is omitted from some rows. Given values are once, few, many or a class for expanded clones.

v_gene	j_gene	d_gene	abundance	CDR3nt	CDR3aa
TRBV4-1	TRBJ2-1	TRBD2	-	TGCGCCAGCAGCCAAGAACCGAGCGGGAGGGCTTTAGGGAATGAGCAGTTCTTC	CASSQEPSGRALGNEQFF
TRBV19	TRBJ1-2	TRBD1	many	TGTGCCAGTAGTATCGAGGGGGCAGGGCTTTCCGGCTACACCTTC	CASSIEGAGLSGYTF
TRBV7-2	TRBJ2-7	-	-	TGTGCCAGCATCCCGAGTCTGGGGGCCCCCTACGAGCAGTACTTC	CASIPSLGAPYEQYF
TRBV7-2	TRBJ1-3	-	-	TGTGCCAGCAGCTTAGGTCCGGGCAGGGGATCTGGAAACACCATATATTTT	CASSLGPGRGSGNTIYF
TRBV5-1	TRBJ2-5	-	-	TGCGCCAGCAGCCCCCGCATCCCGATCGGAGAGACCCAGTACTTC	CASSPRIPIGETQYF
TRBV4-2	TRBJ1-1	-	-	TGTGCCAGCAGCCAGGACCCCGGACAGTTGAACACTGAAGCTTTCTTT	CASSQDPGQLNTEAFF
TRBV11-2	TRBJ2-3	-	-	TGTGCCAGCGGGGCGAATTCCGTCCCGGATACGCAGTATTTT	CASGANSVPDTQYF
TRBV2	TRBJ1-1	-	few	TGTGCCAGCAGTGAAGGGGCGAACACTGAAGCTTTCTTT	CASSEGANTEAFF
TRBV4-3	TRBJ2-7	-	-	TGCGCCAGCAGCCTTTCAGGGTACGAGCAGTACTTC	CASSLSGYEQYF
TRBV2	TRBJ2-1	-	-	TGTGCCAGCAGTGAAATTTGGAGTAGTAGCGCTGAGCAGTTCTTC	CASSEIWSSSAEQFF
TRBV5-1	TRBJ2-2	TRBD1	-	TGCGCCAGCAGCTTGGAGGGGACAGCCACCGGGGAGCTGTTTTTT	CASSLEGTATGELFF
TRBV5-1	TRBJ2-7	-	once	TGCGCCAGCAGCTTGGCGTTTCAGGCCCACGAGCAGTACTTC	CASSLAFQAHEQYF
TRBV5-1	TRBJ1-6	TRBD1	-	TGCGCCAGCAGCTTTTTTGGGACAGGGGATTCACCCCTCCACTTT	CASSFFGTGDSPLHF
TRBV18	TRBJ2-2	-	-	TGTGCCAGCTCACCTTATAAGCAGAACACCGGGGAGCTGTTTTTT	CASSPYKQNTGELFF
TRBV27	TRBJ2-7	TRBD2	few	TGTGCCAGCAGACCCGGGACTAGCGGGGTTATGGTCGAGCAGTACTTC	CASRPGTSGVMVEQYF
TRBV14	TRBJ2-7	-	-	TGTGCCAGCAGCCAAGAGGTCTGGCAGGGGCGGTCCTACGAGCAGTACTTC	CASSQEVWQGRSYEQYF
TRBV11-2	TRBJ1-1	-	-	TGTGCCAGCAGCCTCGGGTTCCCGGAAGCTTTCTTT	CASSLGFPEAFF
TRBV3-1/TRBV3-2	TRBJ2-1	-	-	TGTGCCAGCAGCCAGGATCTAGGCATGAGCTCCTACAATGAGCAGTTCTTC	CASSQDLGMSSYNEQFF
TRBV7-2	TRBJ2-7	-	-	TGTGCCAGCAGCTTTCAACAGAACTCCTACGAGCAGTACTTC	CASSFQQNSYEQYF
TRBV18	TRBJ1-1	-	-	TGTGCCAGCTCACGTTTGGGGCAGATGAACACTGAAGCTTTCTTT	CASSRLGQMNTEAFF
TRBV7-2	TRBJ2-7	-	few	TGTGCCAGCAGACGGACACTCAGCTCCTACGAGCAGTACTTC	CASRRTLSSYEQYF
TRBV5-4	TRBJ2-5	-	-	TGTGCCAGCAGCTTGGGTCACTTGGAGGAGACCCAGTACTTC	CASSLGHLEETQYF
TRBV30	TRBJ1-4	TRBD1	-	TGTGCCTGTTCGGGACAGGGGGCCTTAGAAGAAAAACTGTTTTTT	CACSGQGALEEKLFF
TRBV5-4	TRBJ2-5	TRBD2	-	TGTGCCAGCAGCTCAGCCACCGGGTGGGGCGGGAGCTCCCAAGAGACCCAGTACTTC	CASSSATGWGGSSQETQYF
TRBV5-1	TRBJ2-1	TRBD2	-	TGCGCGAGACTAGCGGGGAATGAGCAGTTCTTC	CARLAGNEQFF
TRBV12-3/TRBV12-4	TRBJ1-1	-	-	TGTGCCAGCAGTTTTAGGGAGGAAGCTTTCTTT	CASSFREEAFF
TRBV4-2	TRBJ2-7	TRBD2	-	TGTGCCAGCAGCCAAGACCGGACTAGCGTGGGAGAGCAGTACTTC	CASSQDRTSVGEQYF
TRBV5-1	TRBJ2-3	TRBD1	-	TGCGCCAGCAGCTTGGGGCAGGGGGGCACAGATACGCAGTATTTT	CASSLGQGGTDTQYF
TRBV28	TRBJ1-6	TRBD1	few	TGTGCCAGCAGTTCGCTCCAGGGGGCTTTCTCTAATTCACCCCTCCACTTT	CASSSLQGAFSNSPLHF
TRBV28	TRBJ1-2	-	-	TGTGCCAGCTCACGACTGAGTATCTATGGCTACACCTTC	CASSRLSIYGYTF
TRBV28	TRBJ1-1	-	-	TGTGCCAGCAGTTTACCCCGGGTGGGGGCGGGAGCTTTCTTT	CASSLPRVGAGAFF
TRBV30	TRBJ1-4	TRBD1	-	TGTGCCTGTTCTCTTTCCCGGGACAGGGGGTATGAAAAACTGTTTTTT	CACSLSRDRGYEKLFF
TRBV5-1	TRBJ1-2	TRBD1	-	TGCGCCAGCAGCCCAATAGACAGGGAGCATGGCTATGGCTACACCTTC	CASSPIDREHGYGYTF
TRBV28	TRBJ2-6	-	-	TGTGCCAGCAGTACAGGGACTGGGGCCAACGTCCTGACTTTC	CASSTGTGANVLTF
TRBV28	TRBJ2-7	TRBD1	-	TGTGCCAGCAGCCTAGTAGGACAGGGGACCTACGAGCAGTACTTC	CASSLVGQGTYEQYF
TRBV28	TRBJ2-4	TRBD1	-	TGTGCCAGCAGTTTTCTACAGGGGAAAAACATTCAGTACTTC	CASSFLQGKNIQYF
TRBV9	TRBJ2-2	-	-	TGTGCCAGCAGGGGCATGCCGAACACCGGGGAGCTGTTTTTT	CASRGMPNTGELFF
TRBV12-3/TRBV12-4	TRBJ1-2	TRBD1	-	TGTGCCAGCAGACAGGGGGCGCATGGCTACACCTTC	CASRQGAHGYTF
TRBV28	TRBJ2-1	TRBD2	-	TGTGCCAGCAGCTCGACTAGCGGGGGGGTTTACAATGAGCAGTTCTTC	CASSSTSGGVYNEQFF
TRBV24-1	TRBJ2-7	-	-	TGTGCCACCAGTGGGGACTCGCTATCCTACGAGCAGTACTTC	CATSGDSLSYEQYF
TRBV6-4	TRBJ2-3	-	-	TGTGCCAGCAGTGGGGGCATGGGCACAGATACGCAGTATTTT	CASSGGMGTDTQYF
TRBV6-5	TRBJ2-7	-	-	TGTGCCAGCAGTTACTCGCGGGGTTACAACTCCTACGAGCAGTACTTC	CASSYSRGYNSYEQYF
TRBV30	TRBJ1-3	TRBD1	-	TGTGCCTGGAGGGGGACAGCTGGAAACACCATATATTTT	CAWRGTAGNTIYF
TRBV5-1	TRBJ1-6	-	-	TGCGCCAGCAGCTCAATACAGGGATCCAATTCACCCCTCCACTTT	CASSSIQGSNSPLHF
TRBV6-2/TRBV6-3	TRBJ2-7	TRBD2	-	TGTGCCAGCAGTTACATCAATGCGGGGGGGCCTTACGAGCAGTACTTC	CASSYINAGGPYEQYF
TRBV7-2	TRBJ2-2	-	-	TGTGCCAGCAGGCAAAAGGGGGAGTTAGGCGGGGAGCTGTTTTTT	CASRQKGELGGELFF
TRBV18	TRBJ2-2	TRBD2	-	TGTGCCAGCTCACGTCGGACTAGCGGGAGTGGGACCGGGGAGCTGTTTTTT	CASSRRTSGSGTGELFF